The rows below give T cell receptor beta chains drawn from one sample of a study of Graves' ophthalmopathy and Graves' hyperthyroidism. MiXCR, run by TCRdb on the multiplex PCR reads, gives a single entry per CDR3 protein. In the table there are under 250,000 distinct CDR3 sequences, 25% to 30% of which are singletons. The sample was peripheral blood. Receptors originate from a man aged 50 to 59 with Graves' ophthalmopathy. The CDR3 runs from the conserved cysteine through the conserved F or W. The D gene is left open where the match is weak. Only part of the rows carry a size: once, few, many, or a class if the clone is expanded.

d_gene,j_gene,v_gene,abundance,len,CDR3aa,CDR3nt
-,TRBJ2-6,TRBV29-1,-,15,CSVAGYPSGANVLTF,TGCAGCGTCGCAGGGTACCCATCTGGGGCCAACGTCCTGACTTTC
-,TRBJ1-6,TRBV2,-,14,CASSEFTFNSPLHF,TGTGCCAGCAGTGAATTTACATTTAATTCACCCCTCCACTTT
-,TRBJ2-3,TRBV24-1,many,18,CATSDRGGQGPSLDTQYF,TGTGCCACCAGTGATAGGGGGGGGCAAGGTCCTTCGCTAGATACGCAGTATTTT
TRBD1,TRBJ1-6,TRBV6-5,-,14,CASSFGTGYSPLHF,TGTGCCAGCAGTTTCGGGACAGGGTACTCACCCCTCCACTTT
-,TRBJ2-6,TRBV7-3,many,13,CASGPSGANVLTF,TGTGCCAGCGGGCCTTCTGGGGCCAACGTCCTGACTTTC
-,TRBJ1-5,TRBV28,-,14,CASRGTVSNQPQHF,TGTGCCAGCAGAGGGACTGTAAGCAATCAGCCCCAGCATTTT
TRBD2,TRBJ2-7,TRBV12-3/TRBV12-4,-,17,CASSFGGKREGGYEQYF,TGTGCCAGCAGTTTCGGGGGAAAGCGGGAGGGCGGATACGAGCAGTACTTC
-,TRBJ1-2,TRBV5-1,many,14,CASSLDRSNYGYTF,TGCGCCAGCAGCTTGGACAGGTCTAACTATGGCTACACCTTC
TRBD1,TRBJ2-6,TRBV6-5,many,15,CASGTGGSGANVLTF,TGTGCCAGTGGGACAGGGGGCTCTGGGGCCAACGTCCTGACTTTC
-,TRBJ2-5,TRBV28,few,14,CASSDTRGGETQYF,TGTGCCAGCAGTGATACAAGGGGCGGAGAGACCCAGTACTTC
-,TRBJ2-2,TRBV28,many,15,CASSLSGAHTGELFF,TGTGCCAGCAGTTTATCAGGGGCCCACACCGGGGAGCTGTTTTTT
-,TRBJ2-5,TRBV11-2,many,13,CASSLGVAETQYF,TGTGCCAGCAGCTTAGGGGTAGCAGAGACCCAGTACTTC
-,TRBJ2-2,TRBV5-1,-,14,CASRLQGNTGELFF,TGCGCCAGCAGACTACAGGGCAACACCGGGGAGCTGTTTTTT
TRBD2,TRBJ2-5,TRBV28,many,15,CASSSSSGRKETQYF,TGTGCCAGCAGTTCTTCTAGCGGGAGGAAAGAGACCCAGTACTTC